The present entry profiles one TCR beta chain with its context. PCR was performed using 60 Vbeta and 13 Jbeta primers. The assay was immunoSEQ multiplex PCR, and TCRdb's table has in-frame clones only and misses some. Altogether about 140,000 clones are present, 80% being singletons, with the ten largest covering 1.2%. The data were taken from a study of cytomegalovirus exposure and HLA in healthy donors. V lost 4 bases to trimming and J lost 0 bases, with 6 bases between them. CDR1 is SGHAT and CDR2 is FQNNGV in the germline V gene. CDR3 length: 13 amino acids. Sequenced sample: PBMCs. The sequence derives from a female donor in good health and CMV-seronegative. The V gene is TRBV11-2, the J gene TRBJ1-2; D remains ambiguous. The CDR3 region is CASSSSSNYGYTF. In DNA form, the CDR3 reads TGTGCCAGCAGCTCCAGTTCTAACTATGGCTACACCTTC. Full variable domain (remainder filled in from reference TRBV11-2 and TRBJ1-2): EAGVAQSPRYKIIEKRQSVAFWCNPISGHATLYWYQQILGQGPKLLIQFQNNGVVDDSQLPKDRFSAERLKGVDSTLKIQPAKLEDSAVYLCASSSSSNYGYTFGSGTRLTVV.